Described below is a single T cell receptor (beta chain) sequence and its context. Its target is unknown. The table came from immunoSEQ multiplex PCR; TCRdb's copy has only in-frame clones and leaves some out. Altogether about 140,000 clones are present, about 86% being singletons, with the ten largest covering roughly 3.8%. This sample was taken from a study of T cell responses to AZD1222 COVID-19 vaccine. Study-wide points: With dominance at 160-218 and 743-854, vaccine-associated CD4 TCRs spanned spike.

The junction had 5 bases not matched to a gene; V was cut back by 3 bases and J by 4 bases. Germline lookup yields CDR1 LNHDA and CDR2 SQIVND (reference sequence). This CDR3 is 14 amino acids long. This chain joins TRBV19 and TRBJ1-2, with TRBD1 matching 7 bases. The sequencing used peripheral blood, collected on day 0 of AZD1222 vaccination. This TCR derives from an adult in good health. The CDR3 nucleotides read TGTGCCAGTAGTATCACGACAGGGTCCTATGGCTACACCTTC. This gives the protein CASSITTGSYGYTF. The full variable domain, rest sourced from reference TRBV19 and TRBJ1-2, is DGGITQSPKYLFRKEGQNVTLSCEQNLNHDAMYWYRQDPGQGLRLIYYSQIVNDFQKGDIAEGYSVSREKKESFPLTVTSAQKNPTAFYLCASSITTGSYGYTFGSGTRLTVV.